This TCR beta chain was sequenced during a study of control samples from healthy donors and cancer patients. This clone was recorded only once. Repertoires were generated with immunoSEQ multiplex PCR, while TCRdb's copy carries only in-frame clones and drops some. The profile shows 45,000 to 65,000 clones, more than 70% of them singletons. The CDR3 is 14 amino acids. With 5 bases clipped from V and 7 bases from J, the junction kept 6 bases outside the gene matches. Germline assignment: CDR1 SEHNR and CDR2 FQNEAQ (reference sequence). Sequenced material: PBMCs. The gene calls are TRBV7-9 and TRBJ1-2; 11 nucleotides agree with TRBD1. This receptor was obtained from a man aged 50-59 years with head and neck cancer. CDR3 nucleotide sequence: TGTGCCAGCAGCGTGGGACAGGGGGAGGGTGGCTACACCTTC. Encoded protein: CASSVGQGEGGYTF. Drawing the rest from reference TRBV7-9 and TRBJ1-2, the complete variable domain is DTGVSQNPRHKITKRGQNVTFRCDPISEHNRLYWYRQTLGQGPEFLTYFQNEAQLEKSRLLSDRFSAERPKGSFSTLEIQRTEQGDSAMYLCASSVGQGEGGYTFGSGTRLTVV.